Shown below are 18 T cell receptor beta chains from a single sample sequenced in a study of cytomegalovirus exposure and HLA in healthy donors (dated by TCRdb to 2017 to 2019). The library was made by the immunoSEQ multiplex PCR assay. The multiplex PCR relied on a mix of 60 forward primers for TCR Vbeta segments and 13 reverse primers for TCR Jbeta segments. TCRdb provides this immuneACCESS table in a form limited to in-frame rearrangements. Some clones are lacking; in checked studies, under half of them reflect an unresolved V gene, and why the rest are absent is not known. The sample table records some 76,000 clones. The ten top clones hold approximately 5% of the sample. Specimen: PBMCs. All receptors come from a man aged 40-49 years in good health and CMV-seronegative.

The chain has TRBV12-5 and TRBJ1-1; D call uncertain. The CDR3 has 13 residues. Germline CDR1 reads LGHNT; CDR2 reads FRNRAP. Trimming removed 7 bases from V and 4 bases from J, with 13 bases in between. In DNA, the CDR3 is TGTGCTAGTGTTCGGGTGTTAGGCACTGAAGCTTTCTTT. This translates into CASVRVLGTEAFF.

The gene calls are TRBV5-1 and TRBJ2-5, with TRBD2 matching over 8 bases. This CDR3 region has 15 residues. The germline V gene has CDR1 SGHRS and CDR2 YFSETQ. The trim removed 2 bases at V and 2 bases at J, leaving 5 bases unmatched. DNA of the CDR3: TGCGCCAGCAGCTTCTCCGGGACTAGGCAAGAGACCCAGTACTTC. Amino acids: CASSFSGTRQETQYF.

CDR3 loop: CASSHRQGGNTEAFF. Here the CDR3 DNA reads TGCGCCAGCAGCCATCGACAGGGGGGTAACACTGAAGCTTTCTTT. This chain joins TRBV5-1 and TRBJ1-1; 9 bases match TRBD1. The germline V gene has CDR1 SGHRS and CDR2 YFSETQ. With 4 bases clipped from V and 2 bases from J, the junction kept 6 bases outside the gene matches. This CDR3 has 15 amino acids.

The chain has TRBV29-1 and TRBJ2-7; 8 bases are a match to TRBD1. This CDR3 has 11 residues. The trim removed 7 bases at V and 6 bases at J, leaving 5 bases unmatched. Germline CDR1 reads SQVTM; CDR2 reads ANQGSEA. The CDR3 is CSAGQGGEQYF. The CDR3, as DNA: TGCAGCGCAGGACAGGGCGGCGAGCAGTACTTC.

The chain recombines TRBV25-1 with TRBJ2-1, with 14 positions matching TRBD2. Germline V CDR1 and CDR2: MGHDK, SYGVNS. J lost 8 bases, V lost 4 bases, and 7 bases had no gene match. The CDR3 runs 16 residues. The CDR3 region has the DNA TGTGCCAGCAGTGGGGAGGGACTAGCGGGAGAATATGAGCAGTTCTTC. Translated: CASSGEGLAGEYEQFF.

The chain employs TRBV5-1 and TRBJ2-7; 11 nucleotides line up with TRBD2. Germline V gene sequence: CDR1 SGHRS, CDR2 YFSETQ. The ends lost 0 bases at V and 6 bases at J; junction bases unmatched: 5. The CDR3 spans 15 residues. DNA for the CDR3: TGCGCCAGCAGCTTGGAACTAGCGGGAGTAGGCGAGCAGTACTTC. Translating it yields CASSLELAGVGEQYF.

This chain connects TRBV7-2 to TRBJ1-1; TRBD1 matches 7 bases. From germline, CDR1 is SGHTA and CDR2 FQGNSA. The V gene end was trimmed by 1 base and the J gene end by 9 bases; junction bases not matched to a gene: 5. The CDR3 has 13 amino acids. The CDR3 here is CASSLVGTEKAFF. CDR3 coding DNA: TGTGCCAGCAGCTTAGTGGGGACAGAAAAAGCTTTCTTT.

This rearrangement joins TRBV9 to TRBJ1-5; D call uncertain. This CDR3 region has 13 residues. CDR1 is SGDLS, CDR2 YYNGEE, per germline. Trimming cost V 7 bases and J 4 bases, with 12 bases left between them. DNA for the CDR3: TGTGCCAGCGCGAGGAGCTCAAATCAGCCCCAGCATTTT. Its protein product is CASARSSNQPQHF.

The chain uses TRBV5-1 and TRBJ1-3; a possible D gene is TRBD1 (6 bases). The CDR3 is made up of 15 amino acids. Germline CDR1 is SGHRS and CDR2 is YFSETQ. With 1 base removed from V and 7 bases from J, the gap between germline ends came to 15 bases. CDR3 nucleotide sequence: TGCGCCAGCAGCTTGTATCGCCAGGGGTGGAACACCATATATTTT. It encodes CASSLYRQGWNTIYF.

The J gene is TRBJ2-1, the V gene TRBV19; 10 positions match TRBD2. CDR3 length: 16 residues. V lost 5 bases and J lost 6; bases outside the gene matches: 10. CDR1 and CDR2 from the germline V gene are LNHDA and SQIVND (reference sequence). The CDR3 DNA reads as TGTGCCAGTAGTTCCCTAGCGGGAGACGGGGGCAATGAGCAGTTCTTC. It is translated as CASSSLAGDGGNEQFF.

The chain recombines TRBV5-4 with TRBJ2-7; D is ambiguous. CDR1 and CDR2 (germline): SGHNT, YYREEE (reference sequence). V was cut by 4 bases and J by 0 bases, with 14 bases left in between. This CDR3 region has 15 residues. The CDR3 loop is CASSQIGRSSYEQYF. The DNA for the CDR3 is TGTGCCAGCAGCCAGATAGGCCGGAGCTCCTACGAGCAGTACTTC.

V gene TRBV4-1 combines with J gene TRBJ2-3; 7 nucleotides agree with TRBD1. The germline CDR1 and CDR2 sequences are MGHRA and YSYEKL. Trimming took 5 bases from V and 8 from J; bases not matched to a gene: 13. The CDR3 runs to 15 residues. CDR3 sequence reads: CASSTPTGSVPTQYF. The CDR3 nucleotides read TGCGCCAGCAGCACTCCGACAGGGTCGGTTCCTACGCAGTATTTT.

The V call is TRBV6-1, the J call TRBJ2-3; TRBD2 aligns across 10 bases. Per germline, CDR1 MNHNS and CDR2 SASEGT. V was clipped by 2 bases and J by 6 bases; unmatched bases: 5. The CDR3 has 15 residues. The CDR3 coding sequence is TGTGCCAGCAGTGAATTCAGCGGGGGGGCGGATACGCAGTATTTT. Protein product: CASSEFSGGADTQYF.

The V and J genes are TRBV28 and TRBJ2-7; 9 nucleotides agree with TRBD2. Germline V CDR1 and CDR2: MDHEN, SYDVKM. With V trimmed by 4 bases and J by 3 bases, 10 bases remained unmatched. The length of the CDR3 is 16 residues. The CDR3 loop reads CASSSLRLAGLYEQYF. The CDR3, as DNA: TGTGCCAGCAGTTCCTTGAGGCTAGCGGGACTCTACGAGCAGTACTTC.

V and J are TRBV7-2 and TRBJ2-7, with D perhaps matching TRBD1 (6 bases). Per the germline V gene, CDR1 is SGHTA and CDR2 is FQGNSA. V dropped 5 bases and J dropped 3 bases, with 14 bases sitting between them. The CDR3 length is 14 residues. The CDR3 loop is CASSPFRTDYEQYF. The CDR3, as DNA: TGTGCCAGCAGCCCCTTTCGGACAGACTACGAGCAGTACTTC.

The chain combines TRBV19 with TRBJ1-5; the D is unclear. V was trimmed by 1 base and J by 1 base, leaving 8 bases between them. The germline CDR1 and CDR2 sequences are LNHDA and SQIVND (reference sequence). This CDR3 is built from 15 residues. CDR3 loop: CASSIAGGSNQPQHF. The CDR3 DNA is TGTGCCAGTAGTATAGCGGGAGGGAGCAATCAGCCCCAGCATTTT.

The V gene is TRBV4-3, the J gene TRBJ2-2; D perhaps matches TRBD1 (6 bases). The CDR3 contains 16 residues. Germline CDR1 and CDR2: LGHNA and YSLEER. Trimming shortened V by 4 bases and J by 4 bases, and 16 bases separated the two germline ends. CDR3 amino acids: CASSPLGQQSTGELFF. The CDR3 DNA is TGCGCCAGCAGCCCCCTTGGACAGCAGTCCACCGGGGAGCTGTTTTTT.

The J gene is TRBJ2-7, the V gene TRBV13; the D gene is possibly TRBD2 (6 bases). V gave up 4 bases and J gave up 0 bases, with 16 bases separating them. The CDR3 consists of 16 residues. Germline V gene sequence: CDR1 PRHDT, CDR2 FYEKMQ (reference sequence). CDR3 sequence: CASSSLGDSGSYEQYF. DNA of the CDR3: TGTGCCAGCAGCTCCCTGGGGGATAGCGGCTCCTACGAGCAGTACTTC.